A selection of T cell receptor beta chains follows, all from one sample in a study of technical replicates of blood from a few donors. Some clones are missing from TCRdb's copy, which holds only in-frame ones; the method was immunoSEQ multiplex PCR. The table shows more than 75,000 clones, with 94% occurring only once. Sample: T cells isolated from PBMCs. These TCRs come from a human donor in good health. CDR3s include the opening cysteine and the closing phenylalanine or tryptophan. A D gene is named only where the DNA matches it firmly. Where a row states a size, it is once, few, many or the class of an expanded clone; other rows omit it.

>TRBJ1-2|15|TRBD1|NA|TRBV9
TGTGCCAGCAGCGTTGTCGGGACAGGGGGATATGGCTACACCTTC
CASSVVGTGGYGYTF
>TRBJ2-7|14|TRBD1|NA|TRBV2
TGTGCCAGCAGTCCGGGACAGGGTGACGCCGAGCAGTACTTC
CASSPGQGDAEQYF
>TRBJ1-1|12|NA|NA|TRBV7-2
TGTGCCAGCAGCCCACGGAGGACTGAAGCTTTCTTT
CASSPRRTEAFF
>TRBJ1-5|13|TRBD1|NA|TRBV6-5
TGTGCCAGCAGTCACCGGGACAGGCTTTCCCAGCATTTT
CASSHRDRLSQHF
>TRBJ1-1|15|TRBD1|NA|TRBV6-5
TGTGCCAGCAGTTACTCAACAGGGGGGTTCACTGAAGCTTTCTTT
CASSYSTGGFTEAFF
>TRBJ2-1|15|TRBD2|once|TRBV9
TGTGCCAGCAGCCCTACTGGTAGCGGGTACAATGAGCAGTTCTTC
CASSPTGSGYNEQFF
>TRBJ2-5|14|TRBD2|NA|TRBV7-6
TGTGCCAGCAGCCAGGGACTAGCGGAAGAGACCCAGTACTTC
CASSQGLAEETQYF
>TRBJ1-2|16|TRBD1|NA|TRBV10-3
TGTGCCATCAGTGAGCACCCGGACAGGGGCGGCTATGGCTACACCTTC
CAISEHPDRGGYGYTF
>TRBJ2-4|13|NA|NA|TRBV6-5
TGTGCCAGCAGGGACAGTTCTTTAAACATTCAGTACTTC
CASRDSSLNIQYF
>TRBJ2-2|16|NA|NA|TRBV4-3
TGCGCCAGCAGCTCAGGCGCGGGGATTGTGGCCGGGGAGCTGTTTTTT
CASSSGAGIVAGELFF
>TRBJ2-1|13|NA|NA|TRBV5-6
TGTGCCAGCAGCCTCAGGCGGGACAATGAGCAGTTCTTC
CASSLRRDNEQFF
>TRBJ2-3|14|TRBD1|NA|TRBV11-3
TGTGCCAGCAGCCGGACAGGGAAGACAGATACGCAGTATTTT
CASSRTGKTDTQYF
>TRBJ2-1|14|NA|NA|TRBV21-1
TGTGCCAGCAGCAAAGTCACAGCGGGAGAAGAGCAGTTCTTC
CASSKVTAGEEQFF
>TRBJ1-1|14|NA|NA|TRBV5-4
TGTGCCAGCAGCTTCGAAGCTATGAACACTGAAGCTTTCTTT
CASSFEAMNTEAFF
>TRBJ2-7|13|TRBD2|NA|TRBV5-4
TGTGCCAGCAGACATAGAGCGGGGTACGAGCAGTACTTC
CASRHRAGYEQYF
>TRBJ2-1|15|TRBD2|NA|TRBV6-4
TGTGCCAGCAGTGACTCGGCCGCGGGAGGAAATGAGCAGTTCTTC
CASSDSAAGGNEQFF